This T cell receptor beta chain was captured by sequencing in a study of shared clonotypes between healthy human individuals. Naive-designated CD8 cells lacked CD45RO, were positively enriched for CCR7, and omitted terminally differentiated effector memory CD45RA+ cells. Assay: immunoSEQ multiplex PCR; the TCRdb copy retains only in-frame clones and omits some. The sample has over 2,000,000 clones; around 93% are singletons. The CDR3 covers 16 residues. The V gene end was trimmed by 7 bases and the J gene end by 2 bases; junction bases not matched to a gene: 14. Germline V gene data show CDR1 as MNHEY and CDR2 as SMNVEV (reference sequence). Concerning this clone itself: Antigen specificity is unknown.

Study-wide results and caveats: Clonotype sharing among donors was thought likely to change with sequencing depth. At large depth, rarefaction still showed sorted-subset sequencing to be incomplete. Generally, estimated richness proved larger in naive subsets than it did in memory subsets.

The sequence derives from a man between 18 and 29 years old in good health. Some clones in this sample may be carry-over from other donors' samples. The gene calls are TRBV27 and TRBJ2-7; 7 bases align to TRBD2. The sequencing input was naive CD8+ T cells from PBMCs. The CDR3 reads CASTPRPFAGAYEQYF. Written as DNA, the CDR3 is TGTGCCAGCACCCCCCGCCCCTTTGCGGGGGCCTACGAGCAGTACTTC.